Listed below are T cell receptor beta chains from one sample, sequenced in a study of cytomegalovirus exposure and HLA in healthy donors. The repertoire was sequenced with immunoSEQ multiplex PCR; TCRdb's copy has only in-frame clones and lacks some. This table holds 170,000 or so clones, roughly 85% found once. Sequenced sample: PBMCs. The receptors here all came from a man younger than 35 in good health and CMV-seropositive. CDR3s include the opening cysteine and the closing phenylalanine or tryptophan. A D gene is named only where the DNA matches it firmly. For some rows the clone size is stated as once, few or many, or as a class when expanded; others skip it.

v_call	clone_size	j_call	d_call	cdr3_nt	cdr3_aa
TRBV5-1	NA	TRBJ1-4	NA	TGCGCCAGCAGCTTAAACCCTGGGGCCTTTAATGAAAAACTGTTTTTT	CASSLNPGAFNEKLFF
TRBV7-9	NA	TRBJ2-3	TRBD2	TGTGCCAGCAGCCCTCTAGCGGGGAGCACAGATACGCAGTATTTT	CASSPLAGSTDTQYF
TRBV6-1	NA	TRBJ1-2	NA	TGTGCCAGCAGTGAAAACCCCGCCGGTGGCTACACCTTC	CASSENPAGGYTF
TRBV5-6	many	TRBJ1-2	TRBD1	TGTGCCAGCAGCGCGAGGGGCAGGGGGGACTATGGCTACACCTTC	CASSARGRGDYGYTF
TRBV5-1	NA	TRBJ2-5	TRBD2	TGCGCCAGCAGCCTAGGACTAGCGGGGGGGCGAGAGACCCAGTACTTC	CASSLGLAGGRETQYF
TRBV9	NA	TRBJ2-3	NA	TGTGCCAGCAGCGTAGGCGGGAAGAGCACAGATACGCAGTATTTT	CASSVGGKSTDTQYF
TRBV7-9	NA	TRBJ2-3	TRBD2	TGTGCCAGCAGCTTTCATTTAGGGAGGGGAACAGATACGCAGTATTTT	CASSFHLGRGTDTQYF
TRBV11-2	many	TRBJ2-7	TRBD2	TGTGCCAGCAGCCCGGGACTAGCCGCATACGAGCAGTACTTC	CASSPGLAAYEQYF
TRBV5-1	NA	TRBJ1-1	NA	TGCGCCAGCTCTTTGGGACATTCTGAAGCTTTCTTT	CASSLGHSEAFF
TRBV28	once	TRBJ2-7	TRBD2	TGTGCCAGCAGTCTTGTAGCGGGAGGAGCCTACGAGCAGTACTTC	CASSLVAGGAYEQYF
TRBV9	NA	TRBJ2-7	TRBD2	TGTGCCAGCAGCGTAGGCGGGAGGGCCGACGAGCAGTACTTC	CASSVGGRADEQYF
TRBV4-1	NA	TRBJ2-5	NA	TGCGCCAGCAGCCAAGCGATAGCCGTCCGTGGAGAGACCCAGTACTTC	CASSQAIAVRGETQYF
TRBV5-1	NA	TRBJ2-7	TRBD1	TGCGCCAGCAGCTACCTCGACAGGGGGTCCTACGAGCAGTACTTC	CASSYLDRGSYEQYF
TRBV11-1	NA	TRBJ2-7	NA	TGTGCCAGCAGCCGACAGGTCCGGACGACGGAATACGAGCAGTACTTC	CASSRQVRTTEYEQYF
TRBV6-5	NA	TRBJ2-5	NA	TGTGCCAGCAGTTCGGGAGCAGAAGAGACCCAGTACTTC	CASSSGAEETQYF
TRBV5-1	NA	TRBJ1-4	NA	TGCGCCAGTAGCTTAGGTTTGGAGTCTAATGAAAAACTGTTTTTT	CASSLGLESNEKLFF
TRBV6-1	few	TRBJ1-5	TRBD1	TGTGCCAGCAGTGAACGTGACAGGGGGCGTGTGGGCAATCAGCCCCAGCATTTT	CASSERDRGRVGNQPQHF
TRBV30	once	TRBJ1-5	TRBD1	TGTGCCTGGAGTCCTTGGGACAGGGGGTCCAATCAGCCCCAGCATTTT	CAWSPWDRGSNQPQHF
TRBV6-4	NA	TRBJ2-1	TRBD2	TGTGCCAGCAGTGACTCGGAAGGTAGCGGGAGTGAGCAGTTCTTC	CASSDSEGSGSEQFF
TRBV28	once	TRBJ1-2	NA	TGTGCCAGCAGTTTTAAACCAGGGTCGAGAGCTAACTATGGCTACACCTTC	CASSFKPGSRANYGYTF
TRBV6-9	NA	TRBJ1-1	TRBD1	TGTGCCAGCAGTTATCGCTGGACAGGGAGGACTGAAGCTTTCTTT	CASSYRWTGRTEAFF
TRBV19	once	TRBJ1-2	TRBD1	TGTGCCAGCAGACAGGGCCTCGGCTATGGCTACACCTTC	CASRQGLGYGYTF
TRBV6-6	NA	TRBJ1-1	NA	TGTGCCAGCACTGAACACAGCACTGAAGCTTTCTTT	CASTEHSTEAFF
TRBV18	NA	TRBJ2-1	TRBD2	TGTGCCAGCTCACCACGCGGGGGGGATGAGCAGTTCTTC	CASSPRGGDEQFF
TRBV5-5	NA	TRBJ1-2	NA	TGTGCCAGCAGCTTGTCAGGGAATGGCTACACCTTC	CASSLSGNGYTF
TRBV5-1	NA	TRBJ1-4	NA	TGCGCCAGCAGCTTGTGCGGGGTGGGAGAAAAACTGTTTTTT	CASSLCGVGEKLFF
TRBV5-6	NA	TRBJ1-1	TRBD1	TGTGCCAGCAGCTTTGACAGGGCCACTGAAGCTTTCTTT	CASSFDRATEAFF
TRBV5-1	NA	TRBJ2-7	TRBD2	TGCGCCAGCAGCGAAGAGACTAGCGGGGGGTTGTACGAGCAGTACTTC	CASSEETSGGLYEQYF
TRBV5-1	NA	TRBJ2-5	NA	TGCGCGAGCAGCCCCCGGACTTCAGAAGTAGGGGAGACCCAGTACTTC	CASSPRTSEVGETQYF
TRBV4-2	NA	TRBJ1-2	TRBD1	TGTGCCAGCAGCCAAGTAGGGACAGGGAACTATGGCTACACCTTC	CASSQVGTGNYGYTF
TRBV7-8	NA	TRBJ1-1	NA	TGTGCCAGCAGCTCGTTCGACAGACTGAACACTGAAGCTTTCTTT	CASSSFDRLNTEAFF
TRBV5-1	NA	TRBJ2-3	TRBD1	TGCGCCAGCAGCTTTCTTGGAGGACAGGGGTTTGCAGATACGCAGTATTTT	CASSFLGGQGFADTQYF
TRBV18	NA	TRBJ1-4	NA	TGTGCCAGCTCCCTGGGAGGGGATGAAAAACTGTTTTTT	CASSLGGDEKLFF
TRBV19	NA	TRBJ1-3	NA	TGTGCCACCCGAGCTGGAAACACCATATATTTT	CATRAGNTIYF
TRBV7-3	NA	TRBJ2-1	TRBD2	TGTGCCAGCAGCGTCAATAGCGGGAGGGCCGGGAATGAGCAGTTCTTC	CASSVNSGRAGNEQFF
TRBV30	few	TRBJ1-2	TRBD1	TGTGCCTGGAGCCCCGGGACAGGATATGGCTACACCTTC	CAWSPGTGYGYTF
TRBV18	NA	TRBJ2-7	NA	TGTGCCAGCTCACCACGGACGGTGTCGGGGGAGCAGTACTTC	CASSPRTVSGEQYF
TRBV6-6	NA	TRBJ1-2	NA	TGTGCCAGCAGCCTCCGACAGGCTCCTAACTATGGCTACACCTTC	CASSLRQAPNYGYTF
TRBV5-4	NA	TRBJ2-7	TRBD1	TGTGCCAGCAGCGCTGGGACAGATCCCTACGAGCAGTACTTC	CASSAGTDPYEQYF
TRBV2	NA	TRBJ1-5	NA	TGTGCCAGCAGTGAAGTGGGGGGTGGCAATCAGCCCCAGCATTTT	CASSEVGGGNQPQHF
TRBV14	NA	TRBJ1-2	TRBD1	TGTGCCAGCAGCCAATCAACAGGGGGAGGTGGCTACACCTTC	CASSQSTGGGGYTF
TRBV2	NA	TRBJ2-2	TRBD1	TGTGCCAGCAGTGGACAGGGGGTTGGTCCCGGGGAGCTGTTTTTT	CASSGQGVGPGELFF
TRBV30	once	TRBJ2-7	TRBD1	TGTGCCTGGAGCAATCACAGGGGGGACGAGCAGTACTTC	CAWSNHRGDEQYF
TRBV9	NA	TRBJ2-2	TRBD1	TGTGCCAGCCACCCCTCAGGGGGCGCCGACACCGGGGAGCTGTTTTTT	CASHPSGGADTGELFF
TRBV29-1	NA	TRBJ2-7	NA	TGCAGCGTTGTGGGGAGGTTAAGCTCCTACGAGCAGTACTTC	CSVVGRLSSYEQYF
TRBV28	NA	TRBJ2-5	NA	TGTGCCAGCAGTTCCTCCTCGACAGCAGGAGAGACCCAGTACTTC	CASSSSSTAGETQYF
TRBV2	NA	TRBJ2-1	NA	TGTGCCAGCAGACCAACGGTAGCGCCGGTGATGAATGAGCAGTTCTTC	CASRPTVAPVMNEQFF